What follows is one T cell receptor beta chain and its context. This table comes from immunoSEQ multiplex PCR, and its TCRdb copy is limited to in-frame clones, with some not included. The data show a few hundred thousand clones, roughly 89% seen once. This CDR3 spans 17 amino acids. The J segment lost 0 bases and the V segment lost 5 bases, leaving 11 bases of the junction unmatched. Germline values: CDR1 SEHNR, CDR2 FQNEAQ (reference sequence). This record belongs to a study of blood T cell repertoires in COVID-19. Study at large: Acute-phase and convalescent COVID-19 samples originated in the United States, Italy and Spain. PBMCs, B-cell-depleted T cells, or T cells provided the cDNA or gDNA that made up the material.

Individuals drawn from approximately 26 US areas were roughly 18 to 100 years old. The chain recombines TRBV7-9 with TRBJ1-2; 8 bases align to TRBD1. The source is a woman between 45 and 60 years old who had recovered from COVID-19. The material sequenced was PBMCs or T cells enriched from blood (not recorded which). In DNA form, the CDR3 reads TGTGCCAGCAGCCTACGAACAGGGGGAAGGACTAACTATGGCTACACCTTC. This translates into CASSLRTGGRTNYGYTF.